What follows are 20 T cell receptor beta chains derived from one specimen sequenced in a study of blood T cell repertoires in COVID-19. TCRdb's table, derived via immunoSEQ multiplex PCR, lists solely in-frame clones and lacks some. The table records about 670,000 clones, more than 80% of them present only once. Sequenced material: peripheral blood. These receptors all come from a young woman with acute or convalescent COVID-19.

This chain connects TRBV28 to TRBJ2-7; possible D gene TRBD2, 5 bases. This CDR3 is built from 15 residues. V shed 2 bases and J shed 0 bases, with 11 bases lying between them. Germline V lookup: CDR1 MDHEN, CDR2 SYDVKM. This CDR3 is CASSLVQRSSYEQYF. CDR3 nucleotides: TGTGCCAGCAGTTTAGTCCAGCGGAGCTCCTACGAGCAGTACTTC.

The chain uses TRBV6-5 and TRBJ1-3; a possible D gene is TRBD1 (6 bases). In germline, CDR1 is MNHEY, CDR2 SVGAGI. CDR3 size: 16 residues. V lost 0 bases to trimming and J lost 4 bases, with 13 bases between them. The CDR3 reads CASSYSARGSGNTIYF. Written as DNA, the CDR3 is TGTGCCAGCAGTTACTCGGCCAGGGGTAGCGGAAACACCATATATTTT.

V is TRBV19 and J is TRBJ2-3, with D maybe TRBD2 (6 bases). The ends were cut back, 1 base at V and 5 bases at J, with 10 bases in the middle. There are 14 residues in the CDR3. Germline-derived CDR1 and CDR2 are LNHDA and SQIVND (reference sequence). DNA of the CDR3: TGTGCCAGTAGTATAGTTGGGGGGAAAGATACGCAGTATTTT. This sequence encodes CASSIVGGKDTQYF.

The genes are TRBV7-3 and TRBJ1-2; 10 positions agree with TRBD1. The CDR3 totals 13 residues. Germline CDR1 and CDR2: SGHTA and FQGTGA. Trimming removed 5 bases from V and 6 bases from J; junction bases left unmatched: 3. In nucleotides, the CDR3 is TGTGCCAGCAGCCGAGGGACAGGGGATGGCTACACCTTC. Translated: CASSRGTGDGYTF.

This clone was seen a single time. The V gene is TRBV14, the J gene TRBJ1-2; TRBD1 aligns across 8 bases. The CDR3 runs to 16 residues. Germline CDR1 and CDR2: SGHDN and FVKESK. Trimming removed 4 bases from V and 5 bases from J; junction bases left unmatched: 12. CDR3 residues: CASSPSGGAGRYGYTF. CDR3 nucleotides: TGTGCCAGCAGCCCGTCAGGGGGCGCGGGGAGGTATGGCTACACCTTC.

The chain recombines TRBV7-6 with TRBJ1-4; D is undetermined. This CDR3 has 15 amino acids. CDR1 and CDR2 from the germline V gene are SGHVS and FNYEAQ. V gave up 6 bases and J gave up 5 bases, with 16 bases separating them. The CDR3 loop reads CASRSLETPNEKLFF. The CDR3 DNA reads as TGTGCCAGCAGGTCTTTAGAAACCCCAAATGAAAAACTGTTTTTT.

J is TRBJ2-1 and V is TRBV29-1; the match to TRBD1 covers 10 bases. V shed 6 bases, J shed 9 bases, and the junction held 5 bases outside the gene matches. CDR3 length: 12 amino acids. The germline CDR1 and CDR2 sequences are SQVTM and ANQGSEA. CDR3 nucleotides: TGCAGCGTCTCGACAGGGGGCAGTGAGCAGTTCTTC. Its translation: CSVSTGGSEQFF.

The chain recombines TRBV13 with TRBJ1-1; D gene unclear. The length of the CDR3 is 13 residues. Germline V gene data show CDR1 as PRHDT and CDR2 as FYEKMQ (reference sequence). V was trimmed by 1 base and J by 8 bases, leaving 11 bases between them. The CDR3 here is CASSLESSREAFF. The DNA of the CDR3 is TGTGCCAGCAGCTTAGAATCGTCTCGGGAAGCTTTCTTT.

V gene TRBV4-3 combines with J gene TRBJ2-7, with D tentatively TRBD2 (6 bases). CDR3 length: 14 residues. Germline V gives CDR1 LGHNA, CDR2 YSLEER. Trimming removed 3 bases at V and 5 bases at J, with 14 bases between. Written as DNA, the CDR3 is TGCGCCAGCAGCCAGGGGGGAAGGGGAGACGAGCAGTACTTC. Translating it yields CASSQGGRGDEQYF.

The J gene is TRBJ1-1, the V gene TRBV4-2; no clear D. The CDR3 has 17 residues. Germline V gives CDR1 LGHNA, CDR2 YNFKEQ. Trimming took off 2 bases at V and 0 bases at J, with 16 bases between the two ends. CDR3 nucleotide sequence: TGTGCCAGCAGCCAACCCCGACAAGAACAAATGAACACTGAAGCTTTCTTT. This gives the protein CASSQPRQEQMNTEAFF.

This clone was detected a few times. V is TRBV10-3 and J is TRBJ1-5, with a tentative D call TRBD1 (5 bases). Between the trimmed V and J ends, which lost 2 bases and 4 bases, there was a span of 9 bases. The CDR3 is made up of 14 amino acids. Per germline, CDR1 ENHRY and CDR2 SYGVKD. The CDR3 spells CAISEGAENQPQHF. The CDR3 DNA reads as TGTGCCATCAGTGAGGGGGCGGAAAATCAGCCCCAGCATTTT.

This chain connects TRBV9 to TRBJ2-3, with D perhaps TRBD2 (7 bases). The CDR3 has 16 amino acids. V dropped 0 bases and J dropped 2 bases, with 13 bases sitting between them. The germline V gene has CDR1 SGDLS and CDR2 YYNGEE. The CDR3 DNA reads as TGTGCCAGCAGCGTAGTGGGGGCGGGGGTCACAGATACGCAGTATTTT. This sequence encodes CASSVVGAGVTDTQYF.

Here the CDR3 reads CASSSAATWAGNTIYF. In DNA, the CDR3 is TGTGCCAGCAGCTCCGCGGCAACCTGGGCTGGAAACACCATATATTTT. The chain couples TRBV5-4 to TRBJ1-3; D is unresolved. Germline lookup yields CDR1 SGHNT and CDR2 YYREEE (reference sequence). The V and J ends lost 3 bases and 2 bases respectively, with 15 bases between them. This CDR3 contains 16 residues. Full variable domain (remainder filled in from reference TRBV5-4 and TRBJ1-3): ETGVTQSPTHLIKTRGQQVTLRCSSQSGHNTVSWYQQALGQGPQFIFQYYREEENGRGNFPPRFSGLQFPNYSSELNVNALELDDSALYLCASSSAATWAGNTIYFGEGSWLTVV.

The chain recombines TRBV12-5 with TRBJ1-2; possibly TRBD1 for D (6 bases). The CDR3 runs to 17 residues. The V end was cut by 5 bases, the J end by 0 bases, with 19 bases between. Germline V gene lookup returns CDR1 LGHNT and CDR2 FRNRAP. In nucleotides, the CDR3 is TGTGCTAGTGGTCTCGGACAGCAAGACCAAACTAACTATGGCTACACCTTC. This encodes CASGLGQQDQTNYGYTF.

The chain recombines TRBV5-4 with TRBJ1-2; no firm D call. CDR1 SGHNT and CDR2 YYREEE come from the germline V gene (reference sequence). The CDR3 totals 14 residues. Trimming removed 4 bases from V and 1 base from J, with 11 bases in between. Here the CDR3 reads CASSAGRGNYGYTF. The CDR3 bases are TGTGCCAGCAGCGCGGGCCGTGGTAACTATGGCTACACCTTC.

The chain combines TRBV19 with TRBJ2-7, with 8 bases that match TRBD2. V shed 3 bases, J shed 3 bases, and the junction held 7 bases outside the gene matches. The germline V gene encodes CDR1 LNHDA and CDR2 SQIVND (reference sequence). The CDR3 totals 15 residues. The CDR3, as DNA: TGTGCCAGTAGTATTCTCGGACTAGCAGGCTACGAGCAGTACTTC. This sequence encodes CASSILGLAGYEQYF.

This clone showed up just once. The chain employs TRBV29-1 and TRBJ1-2, with a weak D call TRBD1 (6 bases). This CDR3 has 13 residues. Between the trimmed V and J ends, which lost 3 bases and 8 bases, there was a span of 16 bases. Per the germline V gene, CDR1 is SQVTM and CDR2 is ANQGSEA. The CDR3 nucleotides are TGCAGCGTTGACCTATCAGGGGTCGGGGGCTACACCTTC. It specifies CSVDLSGVGGYTF.

The V gene is TRBV10-3, the J gene TRBJ1-2; tentative D call: TRBD1 (6 bases). CDR3 length equals 13 residues. The V end was cut by 5 bases, the J end by 2 bases, with 9 bases between. Per germline, CDR1 ENHRY and CDR2 SYGVKD. CDR3 protein: CAISQDSNYGYTF. The CDR3 nucleotides read TGTGCCATCAGTCAGGACAGCAACTATGGCTACACCTTC.

The V call is TRBV4-1, the J call TRBJ1-1; the match to TRBD1 covers 7 bases. The CDR3 consists of 14 residues. Trimming cost V 4 bases and J 11 bases; bases outside gene matches: 13. CDR1 is MGHRA, CDR2 YSYEKL, per germline. The CDR3 DNA is TGCGCCAGCAGCCTGGTGGGGGCGCAGGACAGGGCTTTCTTT. Translation gives CASSLVGAQDRAFF.

This chain links TRBV5-5 with TRBJ1-2; 9 nucleotides agree with TRBD1. With V trimmed by 1 base and J by 2 bases, 3 bases remained unmatched. Per germline, CDR1 SGHKS and CDR2 YYEKEE (reference sequence). There are 15 residues in the CDR3. The CDR3 loop reads CASSLSGQGNYGYTF. CDR3 DNA: TGTGCCAGCAGCTTGTCGGGACAGGGAAACTATGGCTACACCTTC. The entire variable domain, with the rest obtained from reference TRBV5-5 and TRBJ1-2, is as follows: DAGVTQSPTHLIKTRGQQVTLRCSPISGHKSVSWYQQVLGQGPQFIFQYYEKEERGRGNFPDRFSARQFPNYSSELNVNALLLGDSALYLCASSLSGQGNYGYTFGSGTRLTVV.